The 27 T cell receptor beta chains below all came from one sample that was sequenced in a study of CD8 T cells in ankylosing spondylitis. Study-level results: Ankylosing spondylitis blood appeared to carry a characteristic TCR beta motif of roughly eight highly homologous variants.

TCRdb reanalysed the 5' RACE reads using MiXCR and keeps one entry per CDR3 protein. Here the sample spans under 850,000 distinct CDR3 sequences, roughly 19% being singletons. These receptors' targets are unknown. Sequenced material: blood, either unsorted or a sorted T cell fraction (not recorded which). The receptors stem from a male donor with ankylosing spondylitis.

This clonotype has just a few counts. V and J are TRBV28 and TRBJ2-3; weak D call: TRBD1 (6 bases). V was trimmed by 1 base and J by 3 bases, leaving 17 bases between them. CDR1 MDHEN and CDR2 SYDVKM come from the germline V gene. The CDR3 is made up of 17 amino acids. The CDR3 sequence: CASSLYGTGRGTDTQYF. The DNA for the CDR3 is TGTGCCAGCAGTTTATACGGTACAGGGAGAGGGACAGATACGCAGTATTTT.

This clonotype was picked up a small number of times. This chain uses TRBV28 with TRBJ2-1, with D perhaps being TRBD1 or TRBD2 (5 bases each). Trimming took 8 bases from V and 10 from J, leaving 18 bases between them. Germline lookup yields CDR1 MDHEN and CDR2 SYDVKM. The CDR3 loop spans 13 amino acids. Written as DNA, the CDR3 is TGTGCCAGCGGGGGTTTCCCAACTGGAGAGCAGTTCTTC. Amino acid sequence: CASGGFPTGEQFF.

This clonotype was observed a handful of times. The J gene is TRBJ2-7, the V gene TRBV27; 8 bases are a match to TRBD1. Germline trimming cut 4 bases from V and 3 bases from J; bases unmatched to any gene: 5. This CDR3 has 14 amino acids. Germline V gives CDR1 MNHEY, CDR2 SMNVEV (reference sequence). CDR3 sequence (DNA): TGTGCCAGCAGTTACAAGACAGGGGACTACGAGCAGTACTTC. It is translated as CASSYKTGDYEQYF.

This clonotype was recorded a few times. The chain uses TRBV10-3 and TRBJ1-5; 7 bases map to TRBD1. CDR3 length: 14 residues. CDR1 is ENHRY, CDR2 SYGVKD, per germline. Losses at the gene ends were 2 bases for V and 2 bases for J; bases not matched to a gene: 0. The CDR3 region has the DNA TGTGCCATCAGTGAGCAGGGGGGCAATCAGCCCCAGCATTTT. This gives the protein CAISEQGGNQPQHF.

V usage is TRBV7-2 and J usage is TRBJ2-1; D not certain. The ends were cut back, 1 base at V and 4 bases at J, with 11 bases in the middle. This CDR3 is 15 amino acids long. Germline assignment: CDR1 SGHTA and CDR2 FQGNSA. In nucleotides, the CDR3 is TGTGCCAGCAGCTTAGGAGCGTTCATATACAATGAGCAGTTCTTC. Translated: CASSLGAFIYNEQFF.

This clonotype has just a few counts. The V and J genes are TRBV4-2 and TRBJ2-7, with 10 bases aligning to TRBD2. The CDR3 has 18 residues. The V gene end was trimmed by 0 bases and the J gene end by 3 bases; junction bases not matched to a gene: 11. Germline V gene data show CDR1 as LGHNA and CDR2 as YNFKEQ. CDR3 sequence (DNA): TGTGCCAGCAGCCAAGAGGGCCCAGCGGGAGGGCCGTTCTACGAGCAGTACTTC. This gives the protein CASSQEGPAGGPFYEQYF.

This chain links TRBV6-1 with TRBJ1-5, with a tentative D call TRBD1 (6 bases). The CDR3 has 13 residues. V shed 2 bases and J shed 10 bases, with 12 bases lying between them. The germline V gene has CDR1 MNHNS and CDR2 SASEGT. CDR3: CASSELRGGPQHF. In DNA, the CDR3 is TGTGCCAGCAGTGAACTTCGAGGGGGACCCCAGCATTTT.

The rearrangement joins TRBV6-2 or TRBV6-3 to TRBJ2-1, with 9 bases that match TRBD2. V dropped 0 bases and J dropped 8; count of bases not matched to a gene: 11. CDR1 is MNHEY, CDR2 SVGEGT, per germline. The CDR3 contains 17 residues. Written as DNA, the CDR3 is TGTGCCAGCAGTTACTCCCTAGCGGGAACCTTTGGCGATGAGCAGTTCTTC. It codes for CASSYSLAGTFGDEQFF.

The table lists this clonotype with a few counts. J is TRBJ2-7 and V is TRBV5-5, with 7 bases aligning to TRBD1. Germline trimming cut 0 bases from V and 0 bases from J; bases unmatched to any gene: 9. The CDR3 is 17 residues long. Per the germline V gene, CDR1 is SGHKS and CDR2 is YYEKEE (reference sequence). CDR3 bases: TGTGCCAGCAGCTTGGCCCTGGGACAGACCCACTCCTACGAGCAGTACTTC. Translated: CASSLALGQTHSYEQYF.

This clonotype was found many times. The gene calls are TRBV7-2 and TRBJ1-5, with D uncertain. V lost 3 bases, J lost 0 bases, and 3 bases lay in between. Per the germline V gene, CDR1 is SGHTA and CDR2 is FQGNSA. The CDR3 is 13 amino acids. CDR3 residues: CASSFDSNQPQHF. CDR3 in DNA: TGTGCCAGCAGCTTCGATAGCAATCAGCCCCAGCATTTT.

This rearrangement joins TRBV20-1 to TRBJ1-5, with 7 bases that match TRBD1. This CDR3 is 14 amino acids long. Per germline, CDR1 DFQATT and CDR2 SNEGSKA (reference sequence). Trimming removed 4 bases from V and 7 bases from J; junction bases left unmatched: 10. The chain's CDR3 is CSATPGGAGQPQHF. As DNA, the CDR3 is TGCAGTGCTACCCCAGGGGGGGCAGGGCAGCCCCAGCATTTT.

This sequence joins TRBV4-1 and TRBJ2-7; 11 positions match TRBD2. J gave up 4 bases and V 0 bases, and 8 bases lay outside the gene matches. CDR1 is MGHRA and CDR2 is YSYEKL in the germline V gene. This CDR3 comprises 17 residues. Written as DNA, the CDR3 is TGCGCCAGCAGCCAAGATCTAGCGGGACTAGCGGTGTACGAGCAGTACTTC. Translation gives CASSQDLAGLAVYEQYF.

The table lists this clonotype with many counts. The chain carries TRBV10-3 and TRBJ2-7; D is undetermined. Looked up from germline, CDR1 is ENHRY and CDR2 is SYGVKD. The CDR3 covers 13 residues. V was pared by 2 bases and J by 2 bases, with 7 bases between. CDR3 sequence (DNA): TGTGCCATCAGTGAGGGGAAAACCTACGAGCAGTACTTC. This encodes CAISEGKTYEQYF.

The CDR3 here is CASSYDSGETYEQYF. The CDR3 bases are TGTGCCAGCAGCTACGATAGCGGAGAAACCTACGAGCAGTACTTC. The chain carries TRBV7-2 and TRBJ2-7, with a weak D call TRBD2 (6 bases). The germline gives CDR1 SGHTA, CDR2 FQGNSA. The CDR3 sequence is 15 residues long. V was trimmed by 4 bases and J by 2 bases, leaving 15 bases between them.

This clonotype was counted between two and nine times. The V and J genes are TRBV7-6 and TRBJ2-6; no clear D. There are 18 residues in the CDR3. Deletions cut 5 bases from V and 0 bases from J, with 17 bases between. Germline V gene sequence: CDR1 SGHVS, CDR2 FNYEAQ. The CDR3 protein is CASSAEPNPGSGANVLTF. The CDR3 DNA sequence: TGTGCCAGCAGCGCGGAACCTAACCCAGGCTCTGGGGCCAACGTCCTGACTTTC.

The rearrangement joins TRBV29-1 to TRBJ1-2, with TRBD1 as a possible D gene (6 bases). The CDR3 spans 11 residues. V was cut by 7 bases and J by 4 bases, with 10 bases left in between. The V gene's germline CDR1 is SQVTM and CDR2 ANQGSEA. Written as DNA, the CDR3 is TGCAGCGCAACAGGGTTCTATGGCTACACCTTC. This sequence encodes CSATGFYGYTF.

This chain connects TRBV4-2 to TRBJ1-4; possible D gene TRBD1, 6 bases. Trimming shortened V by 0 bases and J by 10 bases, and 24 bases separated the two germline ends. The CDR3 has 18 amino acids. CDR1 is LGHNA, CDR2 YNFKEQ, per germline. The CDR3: CASSQDGPSGGGAGKLFF. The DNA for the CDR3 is TGTGCCAGCAGCCAAGATGGTCCCTCGGGGGGCGGGGCTGGAAAACTGTTTTTT.

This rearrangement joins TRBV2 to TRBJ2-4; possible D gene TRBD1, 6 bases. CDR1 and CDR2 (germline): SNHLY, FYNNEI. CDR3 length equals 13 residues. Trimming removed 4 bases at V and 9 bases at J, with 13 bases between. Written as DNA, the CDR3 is TGTGCCAGCAGTGTGCCAGGGGCGGCCATTCAGTACTTC. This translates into CASSVPGAAIQYF. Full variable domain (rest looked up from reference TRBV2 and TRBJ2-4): EPEVTQTPSHQVTQMGQEVILRCVPISNHLYFYWYRQILGQKVEFLVSFYNNEISEKSEIFDDQFSVERPDGSNFTLKIRSTKLEDSAMYFCASSVPGAAIQYFGAGTRLSVL.

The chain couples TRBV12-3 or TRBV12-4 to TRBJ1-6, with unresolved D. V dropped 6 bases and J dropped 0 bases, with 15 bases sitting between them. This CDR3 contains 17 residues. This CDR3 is CASSPFSGSSYNSPLHF. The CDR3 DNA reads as TGTGCCAGCAGCCCCTTCAGCGGAAGCTCCTATAATTCACCCCTCCACTTT.

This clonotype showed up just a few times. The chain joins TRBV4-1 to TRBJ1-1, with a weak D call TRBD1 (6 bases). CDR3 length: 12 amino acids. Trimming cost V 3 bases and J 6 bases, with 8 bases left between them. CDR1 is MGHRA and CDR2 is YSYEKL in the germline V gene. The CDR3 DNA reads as TGCGCCAGCAGCCACAGGGGCCCTGAAGCTTTCTTT. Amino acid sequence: CASSHRGPEAFF.

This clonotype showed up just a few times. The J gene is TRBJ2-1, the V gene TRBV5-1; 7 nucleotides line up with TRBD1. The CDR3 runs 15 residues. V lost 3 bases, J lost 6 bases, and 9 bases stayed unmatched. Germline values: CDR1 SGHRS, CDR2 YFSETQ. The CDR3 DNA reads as TGCGCCAGCAGCTCGGATCTGACAGGGCCCAATGAGCAGTTCTTC. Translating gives CASSSDLTGPNEQFF. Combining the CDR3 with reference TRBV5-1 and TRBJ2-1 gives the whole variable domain KAGVTQTPRYLIKTRGQQVTLSCSPISGHRSVSWYQQTPGQGLQFLFEYFSETQRNKGNFPGRFSGRQFSNSRSEMNVSTLELGDSALYLCASSSDLTGPNEQFFGPGTRLTVL.

The CDR3 protein is CASSLAAGLLRGGKSNTGELFF. The CDR3 DNA is TGTGCCAGCAGCTTAGCCGCGGGACTCCTTAGGGGCGGCAAGTCGAACACCGGGGAGCTGTTTTTT. The V call is TRBV11-1, the J call TRBJ2-2, with a weak D call TRBD2 (6 bases). V lost 0 bases, J lost 0 bases, and 26 bases lay in between. The CDR3 has 22 amino acids. The germline V gene encodes CDR1 SGHAT and CDR2 FQDESV (reference sequence).

In DNA form, the CDR3 reads TGTGCCAGTAGTCCCCAGACAGGGGCCAATCAGCCCCAGCATTTT. This encodes CASSPQTGANQPQHF. The rearrangement joins TRBV19 to TRBJ1-5, with 8 bases that match TRBD1. The CDR3 sequence is 15 residues long. The ends lost 5 bases at V and 3 bases at J; junction bases unmatched: 6. CDR1 LNHDA and CDR2 SQIVND come from the germline V gene (reference sequence). The full variable domain, completed using reference TRBV19 and TRBJ1-5, is DGGITQSPKYLFRKEGQNVTLSCEQNLNHDAMYWYRQDPGQGLRLIYYSQIVNDFQKGDIAEGYSVSREKKESFPLTVTSAQKNPTAFYLCASSPQTGANQPQHFGDGTRLSIL.

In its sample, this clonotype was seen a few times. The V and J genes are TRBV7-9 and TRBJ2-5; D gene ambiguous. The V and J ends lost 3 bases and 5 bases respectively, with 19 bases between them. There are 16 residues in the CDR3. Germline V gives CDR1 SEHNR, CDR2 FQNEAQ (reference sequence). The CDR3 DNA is TGTGCCAGCAGCTTGCTTGGGCCCACCAAGGCTGAGACCCAGTACTTC. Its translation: CASSLLGPTKAETQYF.

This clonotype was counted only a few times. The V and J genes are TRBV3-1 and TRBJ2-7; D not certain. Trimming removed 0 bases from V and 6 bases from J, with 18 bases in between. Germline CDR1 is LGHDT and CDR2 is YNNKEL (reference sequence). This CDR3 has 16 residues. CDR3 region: CASSQEEAPSLAEQYF. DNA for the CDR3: TGTGCCAGCAGCCAAGAAGAGGCACCGTCTTTGGCCGAGCAGTACTTC.

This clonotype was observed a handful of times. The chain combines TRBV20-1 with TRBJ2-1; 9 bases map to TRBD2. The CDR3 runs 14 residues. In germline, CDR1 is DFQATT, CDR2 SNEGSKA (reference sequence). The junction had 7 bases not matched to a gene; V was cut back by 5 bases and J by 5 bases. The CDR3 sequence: CSAPLAGLDNEQFF. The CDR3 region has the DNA TGCAGTGCTCCTCTAGCGGGACTCGACAATGAGCAGTTCTTC.

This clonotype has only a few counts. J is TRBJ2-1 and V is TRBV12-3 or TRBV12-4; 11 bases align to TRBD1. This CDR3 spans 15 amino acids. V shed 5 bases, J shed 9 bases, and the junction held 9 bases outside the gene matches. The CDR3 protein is CASSPGTGGWGEQFF. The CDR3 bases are TGTGCCAGCAGTCCCGGGACAGGGGGGTGGGGTGAGCAGTTCTTC.